Given below is one T cell receptor beta chain in context. V was pared by 1 base and J by 2 bases, with 6 bases of the junction left unmatched. The CDR3 totals 15 residues. The germline V gene encodes CDR1 DFQATT and CDR2 SNEGSKA (reference sequence). Via MiXCR, TCRdb re-called the 5' RACE reads, giving one row per CDR3 protein. Of roughly 8,200 distinct CDR3 sequences listed, roughly 65% are singletons. The sample consisted of tumor-infiltrating naive CD4+ T cells sorted from the breast tumor. As to subset: naive CD4+ T cells, CD4+CD45RA+CD25-. The chain combines TRBV20-1 with TRBJ2-7; 9 bases agree with TRBD1. The clonotype comes from a female donor with breast cancer. In DNA, the CDR3 is TGCAGTGCTAGAGTTCCGGGACAGGGCCCCTACGAGCAGTACTTC. As protein: CSARVPGQGPYEQYF.